The 10 T cell receptor beta chains presented below share a single source sample, sequenced in a study of T cell responses to AZD1222 COVID-19 vaccine. Some clones are missing from TCRdb's copy, which holds only in-frame ones; the method was immunoSEQ multiplex PCR. This sample has around 150,000 clones; 90% to 95% occur once, and the top ten carry around 1.6%. This sample comprised peripheral blood, obtained on day 0 of AZD1222 vaccination. Receptors originate from an adult in good health.

The chain couples TRBV4-1 to TRBJ1-3; D is undetermined. The CDR3 runs 15 residues. From germline, CDR1 is MGHRA and CDR2 YSYEKL. With 0 bases removed from V and 0 bases from J, the gap between germline ends came to 6 bases. In DNA, the CDR3 is TGCGCCAGCAGCCAAGAAAGGGACTCTGGAAACACCATATATTTT. Translated: CASSQERDSGNTIYF.

V is TRBV19 and J is TRBJ1-2, with unresolved D. Trimming shortened V by 3 bases and J by 4 bases, and 15 bases separated the two germline ends. CDR1 and CDR2 from the germline V gene are LNHDA and SQIVND (reference sequence). The CDR3 has 15 residues. CDR3 sequence (DNA): TGTGCCAGTAGTATGGGAGTTAACCCGGTCTATGGCTACACCTTC. Encoded protein: CASSMGVNPVYGYTF. The full variable domain, in which reference TRBV19 and TRBJ1-2 provide the parts outside the CDR3, is DGGITQSPKYLFRKEGQNVTLSCEQNLNHDAMYWYRQDPGQGLRLIYYSQIVNDFQKGDIAEGYSVSREKKESFPLTVTSAQKNPTAFYLCASSMGVNPVYGYTFGSGTRLTVV.

The chain has TRBV7-8 and TRBJ1-2, with D maybe TRBD1 (5 bases). Trimming removed 1 base at V and 1 base at J, with 16 bases between. The germline gives CDR1 SGHVS, CDR2 FQNEAQ. The CDR3 length is 17 residues. The chain's CDR3 is CASSLVLRQTLNYGYTF. CDR3 coding DNA: TGTGCCAGCAGCTTAGTCCTAAGACAGACGCTTAACTATGGCTACACCTTC.

This clone came up once. V usage is TRBV3-1 (or the pseudogene TRBV3-2) and J usage is TRBJ2-2; the match to TRBD2 covers 7 bases. The CDR3 loop spans 15 amino acids. Looked up from germline, CDR1 is LGHDT and CDR2 is YNNKEL (reference sequence). Trimming took 2 bases from V and 6 from J; bases not matched to a gene: 6. The chain's CDR3 is CASSQTPAGAGELFF. The CDR3 nucleotides read TGTGCCAGCAGCCAAACTCCTGCGGGGGCCGGGGAGCTGTTTTTT.

The chain recombines TRBV4-3 with TRBJ1-3; perhaps TRBD1 as D (5 bases). The CDR3 covers 14 residues. Per the germline V gene, CDR1 is LGHNA and CDR2 is YSLEER. V was trimmed by 4 bases and J by 2 bases, leaving 9 bases between them. Written as DNA, the CDR3 is TGCGCCAGCAGCCTCCGGACACCTGGAAACACCATATATTTT. Protein: CASSLRTPGNTIYF.

This chain uses TRBV27 with TRBJ1-2; 7 positions match TRBD1. The CDR3 consists of 13 residues. With V trimmed by 2 bases and J by 6 bases, 3 bases remained unmatched. CDR1 and CDR2 from the germline V gene are MNHEY and SMNVEV (reference sequence). The CDR3 bases are TGTGCCAGCAGTTTAGTACAGGGGAATGGCTACACCTTC. Protein sequence: CASSLVQGNGYTF.

The chain has TRBV7-2 and TRBJ1-2, with D possibly matching TRBD1 (6 bases). This CDR3 has 15 residues. Germline V gene data show CDR1 as SGHTA and CDR2 as FQGNSA. V was pared by 4 bases and J by 4 bases, with 16 bases between. CDR3 coding DNA: TGTGCCAGCAGCTCCTCGGGGGCCGCCTCCTATGGCTACACCTTC. Encoded protein: CASSSSGAASYGYTF.

This clone came up once. The rearrangement links TRBV6-5 to TRBJ2-7, with D hard to call. Germline values: CDR1 MNHEY, CDR2 SVGAGI. Trimming took off 5 bases at V and 5 bases at J, with 10 bases between the two ends. The CDR3 is made up of 12 amino acids. The CDR3 bases are TGTGCCAGCAGTACCTCAGGCGACGAGCAGTACTTC. It is translated as CASSTSGDEQYF.

The genes are TRBV25-1 and TRBJ2-5; D is uncertain. The CDR3 is 14 amino acids. V lost 0 bases and J lost 3, with 8 bases in between. CDR1 MGHDK and CDR2 SYGVNS come from the germline V gene. The CDR3 reads CASSEYYIKETQYF. The CDR3 nucleotides are TGTGCCAGCAGTGAATATTACATAAAAGAGACCCAGTACTTC. The full variable domain, in which reference TRBV25-1 and TRBJ2-5 provide the parts outside the CDR3, is EADIYQTPRYLVIGTGKKITLECSQTMGHDKMYWYQQDPGMELHLIHYSYGVNSTEKGDLSSESTVSRIRTEHFPLTLESARPSHTSQYLCASSEYYIKETQYFGPGTRLLVL.

The chain employs TRBV28 and TRBJ1-4, with a tentative D call TRBD1 (5 bases). The CDR3 has 16 amino acids. Germline V gene lookup returns CDR1 MDHEN and CDR2 SYDVKM. V lost 5 bases, J lost 3 bases, and 16 bases lay in between. The CDR3 reads CASSPMRRGPNEKLFF. Written as DNA, the CDR3 is TGTGCCAGCAGTCCCATGAGGCGGGGACCTAATGAAAAACTGTTTTTT.